The 14 T cell receptor beta chains below were found in one sample sequenced in a study of T cells in localized non-small cell lung cancer. Assay used: immunoSEQ multiplex PCR; TCRdb lists only in-frame clones, some missing. The sample consists of more than 35,000 clones, more than 80% of them appearing once. The starting material was peripheral blood, obtained before any cancer treatment. Source of these receptors: an older female donor with stage I lung adenocarcinoma.

The V and J genes are TRBV5-1 and TRBJ1-1; D unresolved. The CDR3 extends over 14 amino acids. V shed 0 bases and J shed 5 bases, with 11 bases lying between them. CDR1 is SGHRS, CDR2 YFSETQ, per germline. The CDR3 region is CASSLDLVWTEAFF. CDR3 sequence (DNA): TGCGCCAGCAGCTTGGACTTGGTGTGGACTGAAGCTTTCTTT.

The chain has TRBV27 and TRBJ1-6; D is possibly TRBD1 (5 bases). Germline V gene data show CDR1 as MNHEY and CDR2 as SMNVEV (reference sequence). V lost 1 base to trimming and J lost 6 bases, with 13 bases between them. The CDR3 runs to 16 residues. The CDR3: CASSLFLSGGNSPLHF. CDR3 nucleotide sequence: TGTGCCAGCAGTTTATTCCTGTCGGGGGGTAATTCACCCCTCCACTTT.

The chain uses TRBV18 and TRBJ2-1; D is perhaps TRBD1 or TRBD2 (5 bases each). V was pared by 2 bases and J by 8 bases, with 16 bases between. CDR3 length equals 15 residues. CDR1 is KGHSH, CDR2 LQKENI, per germline. The CDR3 DNA follows: TGTGCCAGCTCACCAAGACGGGGCTCGGCGGATGAGCAGTTCTTC. Translating it yields CASSPRRGSADEQFF.

The CDR3 spells CASSMYWNEQFF. CDR3 bases: TGTGCCAGTAGTATGTATTGGAATGAGCAGTTCTTC. The chain uses TRBV19 and TRBJ2-1; D ambiguous. Trimming left V 3 bases short and J 7 bases short, with 7 bases between. The CDR3 extends over 12 amino acids. From germline, CDR1 is LNHDA and CDR2 SQIVND (reference sequence).

This clone has just a few counts. The rearrangement uses TRBV9 and TRBJ1-2, with a possible D match to TRBD1 (5 bases). The CDR3 spans 14 residues. Germline V gene sequence: CDR1 SGDLS, CDR2 YYNGEE. Between the trimmed V and J ends, which lost 0 bases and 8 bases, there was a span of 14 bases. CDR3 DNA sequence: TGTGCCAGCAGCGTAGGTCGGGGGTTGACGGGCTACACCTTC. Its protein product is CASSVGRGLTGYTF. The whole variable domain, filled in from reference TRBV9 and TRBJ1-2, reads DSGVTQTPKHLITATGQRVTLRCSPRSGDLSVYWYQQSLDQGLQFLIQYYNGEERAKGNILERFSAQQFPDLHSELNLSSLELGDSALYFCASSVGRGLTGYTFGSGTRLTVV.

V usage is TRBV4-2 and J usage is TRBJ2-7, with D perhaps TRBD1 (8 bases). In germline, CDR1 is LGHNA, CDR2 YNFKEQ. This CDR3 is built from 18 residues. V was shortened by 1 base and J by 3 bases, with 22 bases between the two germline ends. This CDR3 is CASSQVGGRTGMFYEQYF. The CDR3 nucleotides are TGTGCCAGCAGCCAAGTCGGGGGGAGGACAGGGATGTTCTACGAGCAGTACTTC.

The genes are TRBV5-1 and TRBJ1-1; the D gene is possibly TRBD1 (5 bases). The CDR3 covers 16 residues. V was cut by 4 bases and J by 4 bases, with 20 bases left in between. Germline V lookup: CDR1 SGHRS, CDR2 YFSETQ. The CDR3 is CASSQTVGGSVTEAFF. CDR3 nucleotides: TGCGCCAGCAGCCAGACAGTCGGCGGTTCGGTCACTGAAGCTTTCTTT.

The chain carries TRBV28 and TRBJ2-1, with unresolved D. Looked up from germline, CDR1 is MDHEN and CDR2 is SYDVKM. V lost 3 bases and J lost 8, with 8 bases in between. This CDR3 contains 12 residues. The CDR3 is CASSLGMDEQFF. In nucleotides, the CDR3 is TGTGCCAGCAGTTTGGGGATGGATGAGCAGTTCTTC.

The CDR3 DNA is TGTGCCAGCAGCGAAGGGTTAGGGAAAGCTTTCTTT. It encodes CASSEGLGKAFF. The chain joins TRBV7-3 to TRBJ1-1, with unresolved D. V dropped 5 bases and J dropped 9 bases, with 13 bases sitting between them. Germline CDR1 and CDR2: SGHTA and FQGTGA. This CDR3 region has 12 residues. Together with reference TRBV7-3 and TRBJ1-1, the CDR3 gives the full variable domain: GAGVSQTPSNKVTEKGKYVELRCDPISGHTALYWYRQSLGQGPEFLIYFQGTGAADDSGLPNDRFFAVRPEGSVSTLKIQRTERGDSAVYLCASSEGLGKAFFGQGTRLTVV.

The chain joins TRBV7-3 to TRBJ1-2, with 7 bases aligning to TRBD1. This CDR3 has 15 amino acids. J gave up 5 bases and V 0 bases, and 6 bases lay outside the gene matches. From germline, CDR1 is SGHTA and CDR2 FQGTGA. CDR3: CASSLTGEQGYGYTF. CDR3 DNA sequence: TGTGCCAGCAGCTTAACGGGGGAACAGGGGTATGGCTACACCTTC.

The gene calls are TRBV7-9 and TRBJ2-3, with D possibly being TRBD2 (6 bases). The V and J ends lost 5 bases and 6 bases respectively, with 18 bases between them. The CDR3 has 15 residues. CDR1 is SEHNR and CDR2 is FQNEAQ in the germline V gene (reference sequence). The CDR3 nucleotides read TGTGCCAGCAGCACCCCGGGGGTGGGGTCGGATACGCAGTATTTT. Protein sequence: CASSTPGVGSDTQYF.

The V call is TRBV7-3, the J call TRBJ2-5; 9 nucleotides agree with TRBD2. The germline gives CDR1 SGHTA, CDR2 FQGTGA. Losses at the gene ends were 4 bases for V and 2 bases for J; bases not matched to a gene: 8. The CDR3 spans 16 residues. CDR3 DNA sequence: TGTGCCAGCAGCTCCCGGGGTAGCGGGGGACAAGAGACCCAGTACTTC. This sequence encodes CASSSRGSGGQETQYF.

The J gene is TRBJ1-2, the V gene TRBV18; no reliable D call. V was clipped by 6 bases and J by 3 bases, with 5 bases between them. The V gene's germline CDR1 is KGHSH and CDR2 LQKENI. The CDR3 is 11 residues long. DNA of the CDR3: TGTGCCAGCTCCTCAGACTATGGCTACACCTTC. It specifies CASSSDYGYTF.

The chain links TRBV6-1 to TRBJ2-3; D perhaps matches TRBD1 (6 bases). The germline V gene has CDR1 MNHNS and CDR2 SASEGT. V was shortened by 5 bases and J by 5 bases, with 11 bases between the two germline ends. The CDR3 contains 13 residues. CDR3 DNA: TGTGCCAGCAGTCGACAGGTCCGAGATACGCAGTATTTT. This sequence encodes CASSRQVRDTQYF.